This T cell receptor (beta chain) was found in a study of blood T cell repertoires in COVID-19 (dated by TCRdb to 2019 to 2021). General notes on the study: Collaborator samples came from the United States, Italy and Spain and covered acute and convalescent phases of COVID-19. The material from the prospective study consisted of cDNA or gDNA derived from T cells, B-cell-depleted T cells, or PBMCs. The repertoires were released in a freely available public database meant as a resource for research on the immune response to SARS-CoV-2. Nearly every sample came with metadata listing a de-identified subject ID, COVID-19 status, age in years and sex. The samples were drawn from the first 160 participants of the ongoing ImmuneRACE study and from more than 1,000 subjects provided by 6 global collaborators. Where HLA class I and class II types were available, the types were taken from metadata supplied by the sample provider, not from assay-based typing. Deeply sampled blood TCRbeta repertoires from subjects exposed to, actively infected with, or recovered from COVID-19 were included in the dataset.

Taken from the germline V gene, the CDR1 and CDR2 loops are SNHLY and FYNNEI. Germline trimming: 8 bases from V, 6 bases from J; junction bases outside gene matches: 5. The CDR3 sequence holds 13 residues, the cysteine and phenylalanine included. Only the CDR3 portion is preserved as DNA: 39 bases, with reading frame beginning at the first base. The immunoSEQ Assay, a bias-controlled multiplex PCR, was used to amplify TCRbeta CDR3 regions from genomic DNA. Per the source publication's procedure: Within the assay, amplification of reference gene primers was used to estimate how many nucleated cells each sample contained. To quantify the absolute abundance of each unique TCRbeta CDR3 rearrangement, sequence reads were collapsed and filtered. Productive Simpson clonality was computed per sample as the square root of Simpson's diversity index over productive rearrangements. TCRdb mirrors the immuneACCESS table, restricted to in-frame sequences. Some clones are absent from its copies; in checked studies, under half trace to an unresolved V gene, and the reason for the others is unknown. That table supplies the V and J calls and clone size; D and trimming were determined from the DNA. Here the sample has under 95,000 clones; around nine tenths occur a single time. The ten largest clones add up to 3.5% to 4% of the sample.

Each collaborating institution followed its own protocols to collect whole blood in K2EDTA tubes. For TCRbeta analysis, collaborators shipped samples in one of three forms: frozen whole blood, isolated PBMCs, or DNA extracted from either of those sample types. Here is what the overall study found, with its caveats: How much clinical and demographic metadata was included differed by source and by participant, and the metadata was provided uncurated.

As regards this clone: The specificity of this receptor is unknown. One base away there is no much larger clone; base qualities are not given.

The TCR comes from a woman between 50 and 59 years old in a cohort sampled during active COVID-19. This sequence uses TRBV2 and TRBJ1-5; the junction holds 9 bases that match TRBD1. Material for sequencing was peripheral blood. The CDR3 here reads CASSGQGIQPQHF. The DNA is TGTGCCAGCTCAGGACAGGGGATTCAGCCCCAGCATTTT. Reference TRBV2 and TRBJ1-5 genes cover what lies past the CDR3, so the full variable domain is EPEVTQTPSHQVTQMGQEVILRCVPISNHLYFYWYRQILGQKVEFLVSFYNNEISEKSEIFDDQFSVERPDGSNFTLKIRSTKLEDSAMYFCASSGQGIQPQHFGDGTRLSIL.